The 15 T cell receptor beta chains listed next were all sequenced from one sample in a study of response to subunit inactivated influenza vaccine (dated by TCRdb to about 2018). Library preparation employed RT-PCR. The listed sequencing device is Illumina HiSeq 2500. TCRdb ran its own pipeline on the public reads, namely fastp trimming at Q25 and MiXCR clone calling, and kept in-frame beta chains. Every distinct CDR3 protein forms one entry, paired with its most common genes and DNA. For this sample the table gives about 650,000 distinct CDR3 sequences, of which approximately 14% were detected only once. The top ten hold roughly 11% of the sample. This specimen consisted of PBMCs from blood, obtained 11 to 12 days after vaccination. These receptors all come from a man in his fifties or sixties who received an inactivated influenza vaccine. Donor details come from another sample of the same person, matched by shared clones.

This clonotype appeared a few times. J is TRBJ2-2 and V is TRBV29-1; 7 nucleotides align to TRBD1. V lost 7 bases, J lost 5 bases, and 7 bases stayed unmatched. This CDR3 is built from 13 residues. Per the germline V gene, CDR1 is SQVTM and CDR2 is ANQGSEA. CDR3 bases: TGCAGCGCTGGGACAGCAAATACCGGGGAGCTGTTTTTT. Its translation is CSAGTANTGELFF.

This clonotype was counted only a few times. This sequence joins TRBV11-2 and TRBJ2-5, with D maybe TRBD2 (6 bases). Germline values: CDR1 SGHAT, CDR2 FQNNGV. CDR3 size: 13 residues. V was pared by 1 base and J by 7 bases, with 10 bases between. The CDR3 DNA reads TGTGCCAGCAGCTTAGTGTGGGAGGCGACCCAGTACTTC. Protein: CASSLVWEATQYF.

The sample holds a few counts of this clonotype. This chain links TRBV5-5 with TRBJ2-3; TRBD2 aligns across 9 bases. The germline gives CDR1 SGHKS, CDR2 YYEKEE (reference sequence). V gave up 0 bases and J gave up 2 bases; unmatched junction bases: 4. This CDR3 contains 16 residues. CDR3 residues: CASSLGSGGITDTQYF. For the CDR3, the DNA is TGTGCCAGCAGCTTGGGTAGCGGGGGAATCACAGATACGCAGTATTTT. Supplemented by reference TRBV5-5 and TRBJ2-3, the full variable domain reads DAGVTQSPTHLIKTRGQQVTLRCSPISGHKSVSWYQQVLGQGPQFIFQYYEKEERGRGNFPDRFSARQFPNYSSELNVNALLLGDSALYLCASSLGSGGITDTQYFGPGTRLTVL.

This chain links TRBV7-6 with TRBJ1-1; D is ambiguous. Trimming removed 4 bases at V and 3 bases at J, with 9 bases between. This CDR3 region has 13 residues. Germline values: CDR1 SGHVS, CDR2 FNYEAQ. For the CDR3, the DNA is TGTGCCAGCAGCTCCCTCGAGGACACTGAAGCTTTCTTT. Its translation: CASSSLEDTEAFF.

The chain employs TRBV12-5 and TRBJ2-1; D not certain. Trimming took 5 bases from V and 6 from J, leaving 14 bases between them. CDR3 size: 14 residues. Germline V CDR1 and CDR2: LGHNT, FRNRAP. The chain's CDR3 is CASGPLSVSNEQFF. In DNA, the CDR3 is TGTGCTAGTGGTCCTCTTTCCGTTTCCAATGAGCAGTTCTTC.

This clonotype was found many times. V and J are TRBV4-1 and TRBJ2-1; 13 bases fit TRBD2. This CDR3 is 17 amino acids long. CDR1 and CDR2 from the germline V gene are MGHRA and YSYEKL. The V segment lost 1 base and the J segment 11 bases; nucleotides outside the gene matches: 11. The CDR3 protein is CASSQGALAGGRGKQFF. CDR3 nucleotide sequence: TGCGCCAGCAGCCAAGGGGCACTAGCGGGGGGGCGGGGTAAGCAGTTCTTC.

This clonotype was picked up a small number of times. The V and J genes are TRBV24-1 and TRBJ2-1; unclear D gene. Trimming stripped 3 bases from V and 4 bases from J, with 3 bases between. Germline CDR1 and CDR2: KGHDR and SFDVKD. This CDR3 comprises 12 residues. CDR3 sequence reads: CATSDKYNEQFF. The DNA of the CDR3 is TGTGCCACCAGTGATAAGTACAATGAGCAGTTCTTC.

This clonotype has a handful of counts. This chain links TRBV11-2 with TRBJ2-5; 10 bases line up with TRBD2. Trimming cost V 3 bases and J 4 bases; bases outside gene matches: 8. Germline values: CDR1 SGHAT, CDR2 FQNNGV. CDR3 length equals 16 residues. In DNA form, the CDR3 reads TGTGCCAGCAGCTTGGACCAAGCGGGAGGGCGAGAGACCCAGTACTTC. Its translation: CASSLDQAGGRETQYF.

This chain joins TRBV29-1 and TRBJ1-2; D gene unclear. Trimming left V 3 bases short and J 3 bases short, with 8 bases between. Germline-derived CDR1 and CDR2 are SQVTM and ANQGSEA. This CDR3 region has 12 residues. The CDR3 DNA sequence: TGCAGCGTTGATGTTCCTTACTATGGCTACACCTTC. Translating gives CSVDVPYYGYTF.

This chain joins TRBV4-1 and TRBJ2-3; 10 nucleotides agree with TRBD1. The V segment lost 0 bases and the J segment 6 bases; nucleotides outside the gene matches: 21. The CDR3 has 21 residues. Germline lookup yields CDR1 MGHRA and CDR2 YSYEKL. The CDR3 here is CASSQDWGDRGSTADRDTQYF. For the CDR3, the DNA is TGCGCCAGCAGCCAAGATTGGGGGGACAGGGGATCGACCGCCGACCGGGATACGCAGTATTTT.

This clonotype appeared many times. CDR3 sequence reads: CASSLSQNNEQFF. The CDR3 nucleotides are TGTGCCAGCAGTTTAAGTCAGAACAATGAGCAGTTCTTC. The chain has TRBV12-3 or TRBV12-4 and TRBJ2-1; D is unresolved. This CDR3 contains 13 residues. V gave up 2 bases and J gave up 5 bases, with 7 bases separating them.

This clonotype was detected a few times. The chain recombines TRBV12-3 or TRBV12-4 with TRBJ2-7; 11 bases map to TRBD2. This CDR3 comprises 15 residues. Unmatched junction bases numbered 5, after V lost 6 bases and J lost 1 base. Written as DNA, the CDR3 is TGTGCCAGCAGCTCAACTAGCGGGGGTTCCTACGAGCAGTACTTC. Its translation: CASSSTSGGSYEQYF.

In its sample, this clonotype was seen many times. The gene calls are TRBV6-5 and TRBJ1-5, with D perhaps matching TRBD1 (5 bases). V was trimmed by 2 bases and J by 4 bases, leaving 9 bases between them. This CDR3 has 14 residues. Germline lookup yields CDR1 MNHEY and CDR2 SVGAGI. CDR3 nucleotides: TGTGCCAGCAGTTACGGTGGGACTAATCAGCCCCAGCATTTT. It specifies CASSYGGTNQPQHF.

The chain joins TRBV20-1 to TRBJ2-1; possibly TRBD1 or TRBD2 for D (6 bases each). Germline-derived CDR1 and CDR2 are DFQATT and SNEGSKA (reference sequence). The CDR3 has 13 residues. Trimming shortened V by 7 bases and J by 4 bases, and 14 bases separated the two germline ends. CDR3 protein: CSGSLGGYNEQFF. The CDR3 nucleotides read TGCAGTGGGTCACTAGGGGGGTACAATGAGCAGTTCTTC.

V and J are TRBV20-1 and TRBJ1-1; tentatively, D is TRBD1 (5 bases). Germline CDR1 DFQATT, CDR2 SNEGSKA (reference sequence). CDR3 length: 14 amino acids. The V and J ends lost 2 bases and 2 bases respectively, with 12 bases between them. The CDR3 reads CSARRAGPNTEAFF. The CDR3, as DNA: TGCAGTGCTAGACGGGCAGGGCCCAACACTGAAGCTTTCTTT.